Below, 21 T cell receptor beta chains from the same sample are listed, as sequenced in a study of immune cell composition in non-small cell lung cancer. The table came from immunoSEQ multiplex PCR; TCRdb's copy has only in-frame clones and leaves some out. The sample lists nearly 10,000 clones, 60% to 70% occurring once. The specimen was lung tumor tissue. Source of these receptors: a human donor with non-small cell lung cancer.

This clone was seen a few times. The CDR3 DNA is TGTGCCAGCAGTGTGCCCAGGGGACATAGATATAGCAATCAGCCCCAGCATTTT. Protein: CASSVPRGHRYSNQPQHF. The chain employs TRBV2 and TRBJ1-5; perhaps TRBD1 as D (6 bases). This CDR3 spans 18 amino acids. Trimming removed 4 bases at V and 0 bases at J, with 19 bases between. The germline V gene has CDR1 SNHLY and CDR2 FYNNEI.

V usage is TRBV7-3 and J usage is TRBJ2-1; no reliable D call. The CDR3 is 15 residues long. Germline lookup yields CDR1 SGHTA and CDR2 FQGTGA. Trimming shortened V by 1 base and J by 0 bases, and 7 bases separated the two germline ends. This chain's CDR3 is CASSLRAGSYNEQFF. As DNA, the CDR3 is TGTGCCAGCAGCTTAAGGGCAGGCTCCTACAATGAGCAGTTCTTC.

This chain connects TRBV11-3 to TRBJ2-7, with D uncertain. The CDR3 runs to 12 residues. V was cut by 1 base and J by 4 bases, with 5 bases left in between. CDR1 and CDR2 (germline): SGHNT, YENEEA. CDR3 bases: TGTGCCAGCAGCTTAGCCGGATACGAGCAGTACTTC. It encodes CASSLAGYEQYF.

This clone was seen just once. The chain links TRBV5-4 to TRBJ1-6; the D gene is possibly TRBD1 (5 bases). The germline gives CDR1 SGHNT, CDR2 YYREEE (reference sequence). There are 14 residues in the CDR3. The germline V and J ends were trimmed by 4 bases and 12 bases, with 17 bases remaining between them. In nucleotides, the CDR3 is TGTGCCAGCAGCCATAGGGCACAGGCGTTACCCCTCCACTTT. Its translation is CASSHRAQALPLHF.

This chain links TRBV11-2 with TRBJ2-5; D ambiguous. The germline V gene has CDR1 SGHAT and CDR2 FQNNGV. The V and J ends lost 1 base and 3 bases respectively, with 12 bases between them. The CDR3 consists of 15 residues. As DNA, the CDR3 is TGTGCCAGCAGCTTAGGTTTTGGGAACGAAGAGACCCAGTACTTC. Its protein product is CASSLGFGNEETQYF.

V usage is TRBV19 and J usage is TRBJ1-4; D is unclear. Per the germline V gene, CDR1 is LNHDA and CDR2 is SQIVND (reference sequence). The CDR3 has 14 amino acids. Trimming took 3 bases from V and 4 from J, leaving 9 bases between them. The DNA of the CDR3 is TGTGCCAGTAGTATTTCAGAGAATAATGAAAAACTGTTTTTT. Translated, it gives CASSISENNEKLFF.

The chain joins TRBV6-1 to TRBJ1-1; D remains ambiguous. The CDR3 contains 15 residues. With 5 bases removed from V and 3 bases from J, the gap between germline ends came to 16 bases. Germline loops: CDR1 MNHNS, CDR2 SASEGT. CDR3 protein: CASSWSGPWDTEAFF. CDR3 sequence (DNA): TGTGCCAGCAGTTGGTCAGGCCCCTGGGACACTGAAGCTTTCTTT.

The chain combines TRBV6-6 with TRBJ2-1; 9 bases agree with TRBD1. Germline V gene data show CDR1 as MNHNY and CDR2 as SVGAGI (reference sequence). V trimming: 4 bases; J trimming: 6 bases; junction bases outside the gene matches: 7. This CDR3 has 15 residues. The CDR3: CASSSRDRVRNEQFF. DNA for the CDR3: TGTGCCAGCAGTTCTCGGGACAGGGTCCGCAATGAGCAGTTCTTC.

This chain links TRBV10-3 with TRBJ2-7; D is possibly TRBD1 or TRBD2 (5 bases each). Looked up from germline, CDR1 is ENHRY and CDR2 is SYGVKD. The CDR3 loop spans 14 amino acids. V lost 10 bases and J 6 bases, leaving 22 bases between the germline ends. As DNA, the CDR3 is TGTGCCACCAGACCGGGACCTCGAGGATCCGAGCAGTACTTC. Amino acids: CATRPGPRGSEQYF.

V gene TRBV11-3 combines with J gene TRBJ1-1; D remains ambiguous. The CDR3 extends over 13 amino acids. With 6 bases removed from V and 1 base from J, the gap between germline ends came to 9 bases. From germline, CDR1 is SGHNT and CDR2 YENEEA. CDR3 DNA sequence: TGTGCCAGCAGGGACCCGAGGAACACTGAAGCTTTCTTT. Translation: CASRDPRNTEAFF.

The CDR3 bases are TGTGCCAGCACTTCGGGCCCCGCCGGAGAGACCCAGTACTTC. Residues: CASTSGPAGETQYF. The chain uses TRBV7-2 and TRBJ2-5; D not resolved. The germline V gene encodes CDR1 SGHTA and CDR2 FQGNSA. Deletions cut 7 bases from V and 4 bases from J, with 16 bases between. The CDR3 is 14 amino acids.

V is TRBV6-6 and J is TRBJ2-1, with TRBD2 matching 8 bases. The germline gives CDR1 MNHNY, CDR2 SVGAGI (reference sequence). J gave up 7 bases and V 0 bases, and 8 bases lay outside the gene matches. CDR3 length equals 16 residues. CDR3 DNA sequence: TGTGCCAGCAGTTACTCGGGTGGACGCGGGGGGAATGAGCAGTTCTTC. Amino acid sequence: CASSYSGGRGGNEQFF.

The V call is TRBV5-1, the J call TRBJ2-5; TRBD2 is a possible D gene (5 bases). CDR3 size: 14 residues. V lost 7 bases to trimming and J lost 0 bases, with 13 bases between them. Germline values: CDR1 SGHRS, CDR2 YFSETQ. CDR3 loop: CASYVTADQETQYF. The CDR3 coding sequence is TGCGCCAGCTACGTCACAGCGGACCAAGAGACCCAGTACTTC.

The gene calls are TRBV6-1 and TRBJ1-5, with 8 bases that match TRBD1. V lost 3 bases to trimming and J lost 2 bases; unmatched junction nucleotides: 9. Germline V gene data show CDR1 as MNHNS and CDR2 as SASEGT. The CDR3 has 17 amino acids. The CDR3 DNA reads TGTGCCAGCAGTGAGGAGACAGGGGTTCTCGGCAATCAGCCCCAGCATTTT. Translation: CASSEETGVLGNQPQHF.

The rearrangement joins TRBV21-1 to TRBJ2-7; the table assigns TRBD1, which was not confirmed against the DNA. TRBV21-1 is a listed pseudogene. The CDR3 runs to 16 residues. The chain's CDR3 is CASSKGWLAKTYEQYF. DNA for the CDR3: TGTGCCAGCAGCAAAGGGTGGCTCGCCAAGACCTACGAGCAGTACTTC.

The chain is built from TRBV7-9 and TRBJ2-5, with TRBD2 as a possible D gene (6 bases). The CDR3 has 17 residues. Germline values: CDR1 SEHNR, CDR2 FQNEAQ (reference sequence). V was shortened by 4 bases and J by 2 bases, with 20 bases between the two germline ends. Written as DNA, the CDR3 is TGTGCCAGCAGCTCCTTGATCCGGAGGGGCTCTCAAGAGACCCAGTACTTC. Protein product: CASSSLIRRGSQETQYF.

As regards this clone: The junction and the germline gene differ at one end; a read error may be behind it. This CDR3 is also generated by other DNA sequences in the sample. V gene TRBV11-2 combines with J gene TRBJ2-5; 8 bases agree with TRBD2. The germline V gene has CDR1 SGHAT and CDR2 FQNNGV. The CDR3 contains 16 residues. Here the CDR3 reads CASSQDWRGVQETQYF. The CDR3 coding sequence is TGCGCCAGCAGCCAAGATTGGCGGGGGGTTCAAGAGACCCAGTACTTC. Full variable domain (missing parts from reference TRBV11-2 and TRBJ2-5): EAGVAQSPRYKIIEKRQSVAFWCNPISGHATLYWYQQILGQGPKLLIQFQNNGVVDDSQLPKDRFSAERLKGVDSTLKIQPAKLEDSAVYLCASSQDWRGVQETQYFGPGTRLLVL.

The chain joins TRBV28 to TRBJ1-6; D gene ambiguous. Trimming cost V 4 bases and J 14 bases, with 15 bases left between them. This CDR3 has 13 residues. Per germline, CDR1 MDHEN and CDR2 SYDVKM. The CDR3 spells CASSSDGFAALHF. The CDR3 coding sequence is TGTGCCAGCAGTTCGGACGGATTCGCTGCCCTCCACTTT.

This chain connects TRBV6-6 to TRBJ2-3, with 7 positions matching TRBD2. With 2 bases clipped from V and 1 base from J, the junction kept 3 bases outside the gene matches. The CDR3 is 15 residues long. Germline CDR1 and CDR2: MNHNY and SVGAGI (reference sequence). CDR3: CASSYPSGGTDTQYF. The CDR3 region has the DNA TGTGCCAGCAGTTACCCCAGCGGGGGCACAGATACGCAGTATTTT.

This chain links TRBV30 with TRBJ2-2; 8 nucleotides line up with TRBD2. The trim removed 4 bases at V and 6 bases at J, leaving 7 bases unmatched. This CDR3 is 14 amino acids long. The germline V gene encodes CDR1 GTSNPN and CDR2 SVGIG (reference sequence). The CDR3 DNA reads TGTGCCTGGAACGGGGGGGGGAGGCCCGGGGAGCTGTTTTTT. Its translation is CAWNGGGRPGELFF.

The J gene is TRBJ1-2, the V gene TRBV7-8, with 10 positions matching TRBD1. V lost 6 bases to trimming and J lost 3 bases; unmatched junction nucleotides: 4. The CDR3 loop spans 14 amino acids. Germline CDR1 and CDR2: SGHVS and FQNEAQ. CDR3 sequence reads: CASRPGTGDYGYTF. Here the CDR3 DNA reads TGTGCCAGCAGGCCCGGGACAGGGGACTATGGCTACACCTTC.